These T cell receptor beta chains were read from a single sample in a study of shared clonotypes between healthy human individuals. Produced via immunoSEQ multiplex PCR; TCRdb's table is partial and in-frame only. The sample consists of roughly 1.5 million clones, nearly 99% of them appearing once. Sequenced material: naive CD4+ T cells sorted from blood. These receptors came from a man between 25 and 39 years old in good health. Each CDR3 is given with its conserved first and last residue. A D gene is named only where the DNA matches it firmly. Size is stated for part of the rows, as once, few or many counts, or as a class when the clone is expanded.

v_call	j_call	clone_size	d_call	cdr3_nt	cdr3_aa
TRBV19	TRBJ2-6	NA	NA	TGTGCCAGTAGGATGGGATGGGGGACAAACGCCAACGTCCTGACTTTC	CASRMGWGTNANVLTF
TRBV19	TRBJ2-2	NA	NA	TGTGCCAGTAGTATAGTGGCCGGGGAGCTGTTTTTT	CASSIVAGELFF
TRBV5-4	TRBJ1-4	NA	NA	TGTGCCAGCAGCTCGGACCGAGGAGCGACTAATGAAAAACTGTTTTTT	CASSSDRGATNEKLFF
TRBV4-1	TRBJ1-2	NA	NA	TGCGCCAGCAGCCAAGAAATGTCAGGCTATGGCTACACCTTC	CASSQEMSGYGYTF
TRBV5-5	TRBJ2-7	NA	TRBD2	TGTGCCAGCAGCAGGACCGGGACTAGCGGGAGAGATCCGTACTTC	CASSRTGTSGRDPYF
TRBV6-6	TRBJ2-3	NA	NA	TGTGCCAGCCAACCGGATGGAGATACGCAGTATTTT	CASQPDGDTQYF
TRBV7-9	TRBJ2-1	NA	TRBD1	TGTGCCAGCAGCTCTACAGGGGTCTCCTACAATGAGCAGTTCTTC	CASSSTGVSYNEQFF
TRBV4-2	TRBJ1-1	NA	NA	TGTGCCAGCAGCCAAGATGTGGGGGCGATGAACACTGAAGCTTTCTTT	CASSQDVGAMNTEAFF
TRBV28	TRBJ2-7	NA	TRBD2	TGTGCCAGCAGTTCCCTCGTTCTACGGACTAGCGGGATCGACTTC	CASSSLVLRTSGIDF
TRBV29-1	TRBJ2-7	NA	TRBD2	TGCAGCGTTGAAGCTTTTGGACTAGCGGGAGGGCCGTCAGAGCAGTACTTC	CSVEAFGLAGGPSEQYF
TRBV28	TRBJ1-5	NA	NA	TGTGCCAGCAATGGGGCCGCAGGTAATCAGCCCCAGCATTTT	CASNGAAGNQPQHF
TRBV5-6	TRBJ2-7	NA	TRBD1	TGTGCCAGCAGCCACAGGGGATACGAGCAGTACTTC	CASSHRGYEQYF
TRBV2	TRBJ1-2	NA	TRBD1	TGTGCCAGCAGTGAGGGACAGAACGTAAACTATGGCTACACCTTC	CASSEGQNVNYGYTF
TRBV14	TRBJ2-5	NA	NA	TGTGCCAGCAGCCAAGTGTGGGAGACCCAGTACTTC	CASSQVWETQYF
TRBV5-1	TRBJ2-7	NA	TRBD2	TGCGCCAGCAGGGCCGGGACTAGCGTCCACGAGCAGTACTTC	CASRAGTSVHEQYF
TRBV6-5	TRBJ2-7	NA	TRBD1	TGTGCCAGCAGCGGCAGGGGGATCGCCGCCTACGAGCAGTACTTC	CASSGRGIAAYEQYF
TRBV5-4	TRBJ1-1	NA	NA	TGTGCCAGCAGCTTGGATGGGGGCCGCACTGAAGCTTTCTTT	CASSLDGGRTEAFF
TRBV28	TRBJ2-6	NA	NA	TGTGCCAGCAGTTCACATGGGTTCACTGGGGCCAACGTCCTGACTTTC	CASSSHGFTGANVLTF
TRBV2	TRBJ2-3	NA	NA	TGTGCCAGCAGGAGTAATACTCGCACAGATACGCAGTATTTT	CASRSNTRTDTQYF
TRBV11-2	TRBJ1-2	NA	NA	TGTGCCAGCAGCTTAGGCAGGGGCGGTGGTGGCTACACCTTC	CASSLGRGGGGYTF
TRBV6-6	TRBJ1-4	NA	TRBD1	TGTGCCAGCACCAACAGGGGAAATGAAAAACTGTTTTTT	CASTNRGNEKLFF
TRBV16	TRBJ2-7	once	TRBD1	TGTGCCAGCAGCCAGATACAGGGGGTATTCTCCGAGCAGTACTTC	CASSQIQGVFSEQYF
TRBV29-1	TRBJ2-5	NA	NA	TGCAGCGTCCTAACTCGGTACCAAGAGACCCAGTACTTC	CSVLTRYQETQYF
TRBV30	TRBJ2-7	NA	TRBD2	TGTGCCTGGAGTCCCCCTCTAGCGGGAGTCGAGCAGTACTTC	CAWSPPLAGVEQYF
TRBV18	TRBJ2-5	NA	NA	TGTGCCAGCTCACCAACTAGACAAGAGACCCAGTACTTC	CASSPTRQETQYF
TRBV18	TRBJ2-7	NA	NA	TGTGCCAGCTCACGTGCAGGGGAGGACGAGCAGTACTTC	CASSRAGEDEQYF
TRBV11-2	TRBJ2-7	NA	NA	TGTGCCAGCAGCTTTGGTAGCTACGAGCAGTACTTC	CASSFGSYEQYF
TRBV27	TRBJ2-1	NA	NA	TGTGCCAGCAGTTTAGTGTCAGCGAGGAGTGAGCAGTTCTTC	CASSLVSARSEQFF
TRBV5-4	TRBJ1-2	once	NA	TGTGCCAGCTCTAAGTGGGGGAATCAGGCTAGTGGCTACACCTTC	CASSKWGNQASGYTF
TRBV18	TRBJ2-7	NA	TRBD1	TGTGCCAGCTCACCGTTGGGACAGGCCCCGGGTGAGCAGTACTTC	CASSPLGQAPGEQYF
TRBV28	TRBJ1-5	NA	NA	TGTGCCAGCAGTCGGGCCCACGAGGCCCAGCATTTT	CASSRAHEAQHF
TRBV27	TRBJ2-7	NA	TRBD2	TGTGCCAGCAGTGGGGCCAGCGGGAGTTTCTACGAGCAGTACTTC	CASSGASGSFYEQYF
TRBV28	TRBJ2-1	NA	NA	TGTGCCAGCAGTTTTCATACCCTATATGGTGAGCAGTTCTTC	CASSFHTLYGEQFF
TRBV5-1	TRBJ1-2	NA	TRBD1	TGCGCCAGCAGCTCAACCGGGACAGATATATTATCCTTTGGCTACACCTTC	CASSSTGTDILSFGYTF
TRBV11-2	TRBJ1-1	NA	NA	TGTGCCAGCAGCTTAGGGGCCCGCAGGGCCCTGAACACTGAAGCTTTCTTT	CASSLGARRALNTEAFF
TRBV5-6	TRBJ2-2	NA	TRBD2	TGTGCCAGCAGCCAAACCGGGAGGACCGGGGAGCTGTTTTTT	CASSQTGRTGELFF
TRBV29-1	TRBJ2-2	NA	TRBD1	TGCAGCGCTTCCCGGACAGGGAAAGGGGAGCTGTTTTTT	CSASRTGKGELFF
TRBV6-1	TRBJ1-1	NA	TRBD1	TGTGCCAGCAGGGACAGGGTTCGGGTTGGCACTGAAGCTTTCTTT	CASRDRVRVGTEAFF
TRBV5-4	TRBJ1-2	NA	NA	TGTGCCAGCAGCTTGGATAAGTACGGCTACACCTTC	CASSLDKYGYTF
TRBV6-4	TRBJ2-7	NA	TRBD2	TGTGCCAGACTTCTAGCGGGAGGGCCGATCACCTACGAGCAGTACTTC	CARLLAGGPITYEQYF
TRBV29-1	TRBJ2-1	NA	NA	TGCAGCGTTGAAGGGGGAAGCTCCTACAATGAGCAGTTCTTC	CSVEGGSSYNEQFF
TRBV19	TRBJ2-1	NA	TRBD1	TGTGCCAGTAGTATCAAGACAGGGACCTACAATGAGCAGTTCTTC	CASSIKTGTYNEQFF
TRBV6-5	TRBJ1-1	NA	NA	TGTGCCAGCAGTTCGTCGACATCCTTGAACACTGAAGCTTTCTTT	CASSSSTSLNTEAFF
TRBV5-4	TRBJ1-5	NA	NA	TGTGCCAGCAGCGTGAGGGGCAATCAGCCCCAGCATTTT	CASSVRGNQPQHF
TRBV27	TRBJ2-1	NA	NA	TGTGCCAGCAGTCCCTTGCCATACAGGTACAATGAGCAGTTCTTC	CASSPLPYRYNEQFF
TRBV4-3	TRBJ1-2	NA	NA	TGCGCCAGCAGCCAAGCCGGTATTAGTGGCTACACCTTC	CASSQAGISGYTF